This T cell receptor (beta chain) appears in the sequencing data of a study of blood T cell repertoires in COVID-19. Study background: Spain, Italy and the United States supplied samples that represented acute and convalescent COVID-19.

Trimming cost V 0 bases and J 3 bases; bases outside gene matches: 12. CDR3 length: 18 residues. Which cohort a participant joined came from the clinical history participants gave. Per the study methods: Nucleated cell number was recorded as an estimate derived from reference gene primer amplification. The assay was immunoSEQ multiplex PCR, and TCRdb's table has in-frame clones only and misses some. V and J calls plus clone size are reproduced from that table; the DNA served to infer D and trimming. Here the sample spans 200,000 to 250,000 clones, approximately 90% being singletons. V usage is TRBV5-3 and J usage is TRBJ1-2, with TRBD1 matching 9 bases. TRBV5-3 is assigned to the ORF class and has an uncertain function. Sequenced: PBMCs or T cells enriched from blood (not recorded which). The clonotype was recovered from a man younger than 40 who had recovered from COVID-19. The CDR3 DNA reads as TGTGCCAGAAGCTTGGTACCCCGAAGACAGGGGGTATACTATGGCTACACCTTC. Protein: CARSLVPRRQGVYYGYTF.